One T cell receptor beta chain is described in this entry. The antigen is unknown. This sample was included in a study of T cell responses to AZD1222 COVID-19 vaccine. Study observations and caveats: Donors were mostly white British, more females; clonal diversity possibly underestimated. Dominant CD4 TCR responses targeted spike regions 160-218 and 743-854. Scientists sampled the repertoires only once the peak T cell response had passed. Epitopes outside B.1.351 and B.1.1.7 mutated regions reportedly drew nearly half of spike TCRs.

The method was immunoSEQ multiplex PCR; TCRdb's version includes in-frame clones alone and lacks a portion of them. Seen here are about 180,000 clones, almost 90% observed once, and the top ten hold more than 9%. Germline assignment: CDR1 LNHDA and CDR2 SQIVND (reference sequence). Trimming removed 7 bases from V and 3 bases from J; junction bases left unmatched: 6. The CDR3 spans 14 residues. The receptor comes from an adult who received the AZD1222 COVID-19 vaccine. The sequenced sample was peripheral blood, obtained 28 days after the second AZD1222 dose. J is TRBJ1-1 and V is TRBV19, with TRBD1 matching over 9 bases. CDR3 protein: CASTGDRDDTEAFF. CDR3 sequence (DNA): TGTGCCAGTACCGGGGACAGGGATGACACTGAAGCTTTCTTT.